Below are 18 T cell receptor beta chains sequenced from a single sample in a study of tumor and adjacent non-tumor tissue in lung cancer. RNA was extracted from bulk tissue without any cell sorting. Distant lung tissue was collected more than 3 cm away from the tumor edge. Three rounds of nested PCR, following a modified ARM-PCR protocol, produced the TCRbeta library. TCRdb reprocessed the multiplex PCR reads with MiXCR, giving one entry per CDR3 protein. Among tens of thousands of distinct CDR3 sequences listed, approximately 60% were seen once. Sequenced sample: distant non-tumor lung tissue. The origin of the receptors is a middle-aged woman with non-small cell lung cancer.

J is TRBJ2-2 and V is TRBV10-2; D is undetermined. V was pared by 5 bases and J by 4 bases, with 14 bases between. This CDR3 has 15 residues. In germline, CDR1 is WSHSY, CDR2 SAAADI. CDR3 protein: CASSSSWIGTGELFF. In DNA form, the CDR3 reads TGCGCCAGCAGTTCAAGTTGGATCGGCACCGGGGAGCTGTTTTTT.

The V call is TRBV11-2, the J call TRBJ2-3; no reliable D call. The ends were cut back, 4 bases at V and 4 bases at J, with 12 bases in the middle. The CDR3 has 14 residues. Germline values: CDR1 SGHAT, CDR2 FQNNGV. The chain's CDR3 is CASSSLGVADTQYF. The CDR3 nucleotides read TGTGCCAGCAGCTCTCTAGGCGTGGCAGATACGCAGTATTTT.

Note on this clonotype: Germline and junction disagree at one end, which may indicate a read error. This chain connects TRBV6-2 or TRBV6-3 to TRBJ1-1; no clear D gene. Looked up from germline, CDR1 is MNHEY and CDR2 is SVGEGT. The CDR3 has 12 residues. For the CDR3, the DNA is TGTGCCAGCAGCGGCGCGGGCTTTCAAGCTATCTTT. Translating it yields CASSGAGFQAIF.

Concerning this clonotype itself: Since a much larger clone is just one base distant, this may be a read error. This chain joins TRBV10-3 and TRBJ2-1; a weak D match, TRBD2 (5 bases). The CDR3 covers 16 residues. The germline CDR1 and CDR2 sequences are ENHRY and SYGVKD. The CDR3 nucleotides read TGTGCCATCAGTTTGGGTGGGAGATCTACCTACAATAAGCAGTTCTTC. Its protein product is CAISLGGRSTYNKQFF.

This clonotype was seen repeatedly, ten times or more. V usage is TRBV5-6 and J usage is TRBJ2-5, with TRBD1 matching 8 bases. The germline CDR1 and CDR2 sequences are SGHDT and YYEEEE. The CDR3 extends over 14 amino acids. Germline trimming cut 2 bases from V and 5 bases from J; bases unmatched to any gene: 5. CDR3 nucleotide sequence: TGTGCCAGCAGCTTACCCAGGGGGCACGAGACCCAGTACTTC. Its translation: CASSLPRGHETQYF. Supplemented by reference TRBV5-6 and TRBJ2-5, the full variable domain reads DAGVTQSPTHLIKTRGQQVTLRCSPKSGHDTVSWYQQALGQGPQFIFQYYEEEERQRGNFPDRFSGHQFPNYSSELNVNALLLGDSALYLCASSLPRGHETQYFGPGTRLLVL.

To note about this clonotype: At one end the junction does not follow the germline gene, possibly because of a read error. CDR3 loop: CASSLDKSIGYTF. CDR3 nucleotides: TGTGCCAGTAGCTTGGACAAGTCGATTGGCTACACCTTC. J is TRBJ1-2 and V is TRBV5-8, with D perhaps matching TRBD1 (5 bases). CDR1 and CDR2 (germline): SGHTS, YDEGEE. The CDR3 has 13 amino acids. Using reference TRBV5-8 and TRBJ1-2 for the parts outside the CDR3, the full variable domain is EAGVTQSPTHLIKTRGQQATLRCSPISGHTSVYWYQQALGLGLQFLLWYDEGEERNRGNFPPRFSGRQFPNYSSELNVNALELEDSALYLCASSLDKSIGYTFGSGTRLTVV.

In this sample, this clonotype turned up many times. The V call is TRBV5-4, the J call TRBJ1-6; possibly TRBD1 for D (5 bases). Germline CDR1 reads SGHNT; CDR2 reads YYREEE (reference sequence). This CDR3 comprises 15 residues. The ends were cut back, 0 bases at V and 8 bases at J, with 12 bases in the middle. DNA for the CDR3: TGTGCCAGCAGCTTGGGTTCGGACACCTATTCACCCCTCCACTTT. Translating it yields CASSLGSDTYSPLHF.

The chain has TRBV29-1 and TRBJ2-7; 7 nucleotides align to TRBD1. CDR3 length equals 14 residues. The germline V gene encodes CDR1 SQVTM and CDR2 ANQGSEA. V lost 4 bases to trimming and J lost 3 bases; unmatched junction nucleotides: 9. The CDR3, as DNA: TGCAGCGTTGTACGACAGGGCTGTGGCTACGAGCAGTACTTC. It specifies CSVVRQGCGYEQYF.

In the case of this clonotype: The germline gene is not matched at one end of the junction; a read error may be the cause. The rearrangement joins TRBV4-2 to TRBJ2-1; 9 bases agree with TRBD1. The CDR3 extends over 15 amino acids. Germline CDR1 is LGHNA and CDR2 is YNFKEQ. The CDR3: CVSDPGQGPYNVQFF. The CDR3 region has the DNA TGTGTTAGCGACCCGGGACAGGGACCCTACAATGTGCAGTTCTTC.

This clonotype is medium-sized within its sample. The chain has TRBV11-3 and TRBJ2-2, with D uncertain. V was shortened by 5 bases and J by 7 bases, with 11 bases between the two germline ends. The CDR3 loop spans 13 amino acids. Germline CDR1 is SGHNT and CDR2 is YENEEA. CDR3 nucleotide sequence: TGTGCCAGCAGCCCCGGCGAGGTCGGGGAGCTGTTTTTT. Its translation: CASSPGEVGELFF.

As regards this clonotype: Just one base apart from a much larger clone, this may be a read error. This chain joins TRBV20-1 and TRBJ2-3; 8 bases agree with TRBD2. After removal of 7 bases from V and 5 bases from J, the junction contained 8 bases not matched to a gene. Germline-derived CDR1 and CDR2 are DFQATT and SNEGSKA (reference sequence). The CDR3 spans 13 residues. CDR3 residues: CSGNAGGQDTQYF. In DNA, the CDR3 is TGCAGTGGGAATGCGGGGGGTCAAGATACGCAGTATTTT.

DNA of the CDR3: TGTGCCAGCAGTGTAACAGTCCTGGGTTCTGGGGCCAACGTCCTGACTTTC. Encoded protein: CASSVTVLGSGANVLTF. The chain is built from TRBV6-1 and TRBJ2-6; D is unclear. V shed 4 bases and J shed 1 base, with 14 bases lying between them. Germline loops: CDR1 MNHNS, CDR2 SASEGT. This CDR3 is built from 17 residues.

At least ten counts were recorded for this clonotype. The rearrangement uses TRBV12-3 or TRBV12-4 and TRBJ2-7; D unclear. V lost 2 bases, J lost 2 bases, and 10 bases lay in between. This CDR3 comprises 14 residues. This CDR3 is CASSLSHPTYEQYF. DNA for the CDR3: TGTGCCAGCAGTTTATCGCATCCCACCTACGAGCAGTACTTC.

A note on this clonotype: At one end, the junction sequence differs from germline, possibly due to a read error. The rearrangement uses TRBV6-5 and TRBJ2-3, with 9 bases matching TRBD1. Germline lookup yields CDR1 MNHEY and CDR2 SVGAGI. The CDR3 covers 14 residues. The CDR3 sequence is CDSKMTGGSGTQYF. CDR3 coding DNA: TGTGACAGCAAAATGACAGGGGGGTCAGGTACGCAGTATTTT.

Note on this clonotype: Without the conserved terminal phenylalanine or tryptophan, this CDR3 likely stems from a read error. The rearrangement joins TRBV6-5 to TRBJ2-7; TRBD2 aligns across 8 bases. Germline V gene data show CDR1 as MNHEY and CDR2 as SVGAGI. This CDR3 spans 15 amino acids. CDR3 nucleotide sequence: TGTGTCAGCAGTTACCGGGGGGGGCCGGGCGACGAGCAGTACTAC. It translates to CVSSYRGGPGDEQYY.

On this clonotype itself: The CDR3 does not close with the conserved phenylalanine or tryptophan, likely indicating a read error. This chain links TRBV12-3 or TRBV12-4 with TRBJ2-2; no definite D call. Trimming took 7 bases from V and 1 from J, leaving 4 bases between them. CDR3 length: 12 residues. The CDR3 nucleotides are TGTGCCAGCAAGAGGAACACCGGGGAGCTGTTTTCT. Residues: CASKRNTGELFS.

This clonotype was recorded many times. V gene TRBV7-9 combines with J gene TRBJ2-5, with D perhaps TRBD1 (5 bases). V lost 4 bases and J 1 base, leaving 16 bases between the germline ends. The CDR3 extends over 16 amino acids. Germline lookup yields CDR1 SEHNR and CDR2 FQNEAQ (reference sequence). The chain's CDR3 is CASSSQQTESQETQYF. The CDR3 nucleotides read TGTGCCAGCAGCTCACAGCAGACAGAGAGCCAAGAGACCCAGTACTTC. Using reference TRBV7-9 and TRBJ2-5 for the parts outside the CDR3, the full variable domain is DTGVSQNPRHKITKRGQNVTFRCDPISEHNRLYWYRQTLGQGPEFLTYFQNEAQLEKSRLLSDRFSAERPKGSFSTLEIQRTEQGDSAMYLCASSSQQTESQETQYFGPGTRLLVL.

As to this clonotype: The junction does not match germline at one end; this may be a read error. This rearrangement joins TRBV11-1 to TRBJ1-1, with D unresolved. Germline CDR1 is SGHAT and CDR2 is FQDESV (reference sequence). This CDR3 is 14 amino acids long. In DNA, the CDR3 is TGTGCCAGCAGCTATGGCGGGGAGAACACTGAAGCTCTCTTT. It is translated as CASSYGGENTEALF.